This T cell receptor beta chain was profiled in a study of graft-versus-host responses after intestinal transplantation. Background on the study: The recipients all started with anti-thymocyte globulin induction and then took tacrolimus and steroids for 3 to 4 years. Study-wide points: Patients who carried graft-donor T cell macrochimerism also had high graft-versus-host to host-versus-graft clonal ratios in their allografts.

On this clone: Its antigen is unknown.

Sequencing used immunoSEQ multiplex PCR; TCRdb keeps in-frame clones, though not all of them. This sample has around 39,000 clones, with around 92% found just once. Trimming took off 6 bases at V and 3 bases at J, with 12 bases between the two ends. Germline loops: CDR1 LNHDA, CDR2 SQIVND (reference sequence). There are 14 residues in the CDR3. This specimen consisted of PBMCs, obtained about 270 days after transplant. The V call is TRBV19, the J call TRBJ1-5; no reliable D call. This sequence originates from a human patient who received an intestinal transplant, so some T cells may come from the graft donor. The CDR3 nucleotides read TGTGCCAGTAGAAAATTCATAGACAATCAGCCCCAGCATTTT. Translating gives CASRKFIDNQPQHF.